Below, 8 T cell receptor beta chains from the same sample are listed, as sequenced in a study of blood T cell repertoires in COVID-19. Some clones are missing from TCRdb's copy, which holds only in-frame ones; the method was immunoSEQ multiplex PCR. This sample has around 130,000 clones, with 82% found just once. Sequencing was carried out using peripheral blood. Receptor source: a human donor in a cohort sampled during active COVID-19.

The genes are TRBV7-2 and TRBJ2-4; 7 bases agree with TRBD1. The germline CDR1 and CDR2 sequences are SGHTA and FQGNSA. The junction had 11 bases not matched to a gene; V was cut back by 2 bases and J by 1 base. The CDR3 contains 18 residues. CDR3 bases: TGTGCCAGCAGCTTAAAGGGGGACAGCCCTTTCGCCAAAAACATTCAGTACTTC. Translated: CASSLKGDSPFAKNIQYF.

This chain connects TRBV6-1 to TRBJ1-2, with 7 bases lining up with TRBD1. CDR1 MNHNS and CDR2 SASEGT come from the germline V gene. CDR3 length: 14 residues. V gave up 3 bases and J gave up 7 bases; unmatched junction bases: 8. Here the CDR3 reads CASSDQTGTVGYTF. Written as DNA, the CDR3 is TGTGCCAGCAGTGACCAAACCGGGACAGTTGGCTACACCTTC.

The chain has TRBV6-1 and TRBJ1-1, with unresolved D. V dropped 1 base and J dropped 5 bases, with 14 bases sitting between them. CDR1 and CDR2 from the germline V gene are MNHNS and SASEGT. The CDR3 runs to 15 residues. The CDR3 sequence: CASSEVRGVGTEAFF. The CDR3 DNA sequence: TGTGCCAGCAGTGAAGTCCGGGGAGTAGGGACTGAAGCTTTCTTT.

This sequence joins TRBV28 and TRBJ2-3; maybe TRBD2 (5 bases). The V gene lost 3 bases and the J gene lost 5 bases, with 12 bases spanning the gap. CDR1 and CDR2 from the germline V gene are MDHEN and SYDVKM. This CDR3 is 14 amino acids long. The CDR3: CASSFSLALDTQYF. Here the CDR3 DNA reads TGTGCCAGCAGTTTTAGCCTAGCTCTAGATACGCAGTATTTT.

This sequence joins TRBV29-1 and TRBJ1-5, with D maybe TRBD1 (5 bases). Trimming pared 5 bases from V and 5 bases from J, leaving 13 bases between. The CDR3 runs to 13 residues. Germline values: CDR1 SQVTM, CDR2 ANQGSEA. For the CDR3, the DNA is TGCAGCGTTATGTCCGGCAGGGATCAGCCCCAGCATTTT. Translation gives CSVMSGRDQPQHF.

This clone appeared a few times. The chain recombines TRBV4-1 with TRBJ1-5; TRBD1 is a possible D gene (5 bases). Germline loops: CDR1 MGHRA, CDR2 YSYEKL. This CDR3 region has 16 residues. Between the trimmed V and J ends, which lost 4 bases and 2 bases, there was a span of 15 bases. The CDR3 region has the DNA TGCGCCAGCAGCCGTGAGTTTTGGGGGGGCAATCAGCCCCAGCATTTT. Its protein is CASSREFWGGNQPQHF.

This clone was found a few times. The J gene is TRBJ1-6, the V gene TRBV2, with D hard to call. The CDR3 contains 15 residues. Germline CDR1 is SNHLY and CDR2 is FYNNEI. The V end lost 3 bases, the J end lost 7 bases, and 13 bases lay between the germline ends. CDR3 sequence (DNA): TGTGCCAGCAGTGAGGGCAGCCCCTCAAATTCACCCCTCCACTTT. It translates to CASSEGSPSNSPLHF.

The J gene is TRBJ2-7, the V gene TRBV2, with TRBD2 matching 13 bases. The V segment lost 4 bases and the J segment 0 bases; nucleotides outside the gene matches: 6. The CDR3 has 17 amino acids. Germline CDR1 and CDR2: SNHLY and FYNNEI. The CDR3 DNA sequence: TGTGCCAGCAGTGGTGTACTAGCGGGGGGGATCTCCTACGAGCAGTACTTC. Its protein is CASSGVLAGGISYEQYF. The full variable domain, with the rest looked up from reference TRBV2 and TRBJ2-7, is EPEVTQTPSHQVTQMGQEVILRCVPISNHLYFYWYRQILGQKVEFLVSFYNNEISEKSEIFDDQFSVERPDGSNFTLKIRSTKLEDSAMYFCASSGVLAGGISYEQYFGPGTRLTVT.